One and the same sample provided the 17 T cell receptor beta chains below, sequenced in a study of blood T cell repertoires in COVID-19. Repertoires were generated with immunoSEQ multiplex PCR, while TCRdb's copy carries only in-frame clones and drops some. Found here are some 200,000 clones, 80% to 85% of them singletons; the top ten hold approximately 2.4%. Sequencing input: peripheral blood. These TCRs come from a human donor with acute or convalescent COVID-19. The donor label of this sample is uncertain.

This chain connects TRBV6-5 to TRBJ1-2, with TRBD1 matching over 7 bases. CDR1 is MNHEY and CDR2 is SVGAGI in the germline V gene. The CDR3 runs to 15 residues. The junction had 8 bases not matched to a gene; V was cut back by 2 bases and J by 5 bases. In DNA form, the CDR3 reads TGTGCCAGCAGTTACACCCCCTCAGGGGGATATGGCTACACCTTC. It yields the protein CASSYTPSGGYGYTF.

The chain links TRBV5-1 to TRBJ1-5, with D hard to call. Germline values: CDR1 SGHRS, CDR2 YFSETQ. The CDR3 spans 13 residues. The V end was cut by 2 bases, the J end by 7 bases, with 10 bases between. CDR3 sequence: CASSLEGEQPQHF. The CDR3 nucleotides are TGCGCCAGCAGCTTAGAGGGAGAACAGCCCCAGCATTTT.

The rearrangement links TRBV5-1 to TRBJ1-2, with D possibly TRBD1 on 5 matching bases. V lost 4 bases and J lost 3, with 13 bases in between. Germline lookup yields CDR1 SGHRS and CDR2 YFSETQ. The CDR3 length is 14 residues. The DNA for the CDR3 is TGCGCCAGCAGCGGACTTACGGGGGACTATGGCTACACCTTC. As protein: CASSGLTGDYGYTF.

This chain's CDR3 is CASSPPGGEQPQHF. The CDR3 DNA follows: TGTGCCAGCAGCCCTCCGGGGGGGGAACAGCCCCAGCATTTT. V and J are TRBV7-2 and TRBJ1-5; tentatively, D is TRBD1 (5 bases). From germline, CDR1 is SGHTA and CDR2 FQGNSA. The CDR3 contains 14 residues. Trimming shortened V by 5 bases and J by 7 bases, and 15 bases separated the two germline ends.

V gene TRBV15 combines with J gene TRBJ2-7; D unclear. The V gene lost 0 bases and the J gene lost 1 base, with 7 bases spanning the gap. The germline V gene encodes CDR1 LNHNV and CDR2 YYDKDF (reference sequence). This CDR3 contains 14 residues. CDR3: CATSRDSRSYEQYF. The CDR3 DNA reads as TGTGCCACCAGCAGAGATAGTCGTTCCTACGAGCAGTACTTC.

This clone has just one count. J is TRBJ2-7 and V is TRBV6-2 or TRBV6-3; TRBD2 is a possible D gene (5 bases). CDR1 MNHEY and CDR2 SVGEGT come from the germline V gene. The CDR3 contains 15 residues. With 6 bases removed from V and 1 base from J, the gap between germline ends came to 16 bases. The CDR3: CASSLAHSSSYEQYF. CDR3 DNA sequence: TGTGCCAGCAGCTTAGCGCACAGTTCATCCTACGAGCAGTACTTC.

DNA for the CDR3: TGCGCCAGCAGCCAAGTTGCAACAGCGGGAGGGGGCAATGAGCAGTTCTTC. It codes for CASSQVATAGGGNEQFF. The rearrangement uses TRBV4-1 and TRBJ2-1, with 10 bases lining up with TRBD2. CDR3 size: 17 residues. After removal of 1 base from V and 6 bases from J, the junction contained 9 bases not matched to a gene. Germline V gives CDR1 MGHRA, CDR2 YSYEKL.

Only one count was recorded for this clone. The genes are TRBV5-1 and TRBJ2-3; 11 bases map to TRBD2. The CDR3 runs to 18 residues. Germline trimming cut 0 bases from V and 1 base from J; bases unmatched to any gene: 7. The germline V gene encodes CDR1 SGHRS and CDR2 YFSETQ. CDR3 residues: CASSLGLAGQIGTDTQYF. DNA of the CDR3: TGCGCCAGCAGCTTGGGACTAGCGGGGCAGATTGGCACAGATACGCAGTATTTT. The whole variable domain, filled in from reference TRBV5-1 and TRBJ2-3, reads KAGVTQTPRYLIKTRGQQVTLSCSPISGHRSVSWYQQTPGQGLQFLFEYFSETQRNKGNFPGRFSGRQFSNSRSEMNVSTLELGDSALYLCASSLGLAGQIGTDTQYFGPGTRLTVL.

The sample holds a few counts of this clone. The rearrangement joins TRBV19 to TRBJ2-7, with 8 positions matching TRBD2. The CDR3 totals 15 residues. V lost 5 bases and J lost 0; bases outside the gene matches: 6. Germline CDR1 reads LNHDA; CDR2 reads SQIVND (reference sequence). CDR3 residues: CASSAGGVGSYEQYF. In nucleotides, the CDR3 is TGTGCCAGTAGTGCCGGGGGGGTTGGCTCCTACGAGCAGTACTTC.

The chain uses TRBV11-2 and TRBJ2-7; 7 bases match TRBD2. CDR1 and CDR2 (germline): SGHAT, FQNNGV. Losses at the gene ends were 5 bases for V and 2 bases for J; bases not matched to a gene: 6. The CDR3 covers 14 residues. This chain's CDR3 is CASSPLSGTYEQYF. The CDR3 nucleotides read TGTGCCAGCAGCCCTTTAAGCGGGACCTACGAGCAGTACTTC.

The genes are TRBV5-1 and TRBJ1-2; 9 positions agree with TRBD1. Germline lookup yields CDR1 SGHRS and CDR2 YFSETQ. The junction had 8 bases not matched to a gene; V was cut back by 1 base and J by 7 bases. CDR3 length: 15 residues. CDR3 sequence (DNA): TGCGCCAGCAGCTTGTCGGGACAGGGCGGTCGTGGCTACACCTTC. This sequence encodes CASSLSGQGGRGYTF. Supplemented by reference TRBV5-1 and TRBJ1-2, the full variable domain reads KAGVTQTPRYLIKTRGQQVTLSCSPISGHRSVSWYQQTPGQGLQFLFEYFSETQRNKGNFPGRFSGRQFSNSRSEMNVSTLELGDSALYLCASSLSGQGGRGYTFGSGTRLTVV.

The chain is built from TRBV12-3 or TRBV12-4 and TRBJ2-4; D is perhaps TRBD2 (5 bases). Trimming left V 5 bases short and J 3 bases short, with 8 bases between. The CDR3 is 13 amino acids. CDR3 amino acids: CASSPRGKNIQYF. The CDR3 DNA is TGTGCCAGCAGTCCCCGGGGCAAAAACATTCAGTACTTC.

V and J are TRBV12-3 or TRBV12-4 and TRBJ1-4, with D hard to call. V was shortened by 3 bases and J by 8 bases, with 4 bases between the two germline ends. The CDR3 has 11 amino acids. The CDR3 region is CASSLGEKLFF. CDR3 nucleotides: TGTGCCAGCAGTTTGGGCGAAAAACTGTTTTTT.

The chain carries TRBV6-5 and TRBJ2-1; 8 bases align to TRBD2. V lost 2 bases to trimming and J lost 7 bases; unmatched junction nucleotides: 10. The CDR3 loop spans 16 amino acids. Germline CDR1 and CDR2: MNHEY and SVGAGI. Here the CDR3 reads CASSYGLAGGLNEQFF. CDR3 coding DNA: TGTGCCAGCAGTTACGGGCTAGCGGGCGGGTTGAATGAGCAGTTCTTC.

The genes are TRBV5-3 and TRBJ2-2, with TRBD2 matching over 7 bases. TRBV5-3 is reported as an ORF; its role is uncertain. Trimming cost V 0 bases and J 2 bases; bases outside gene matches: 4. CDR3 length equals 16 residues. DNA of the CDR3: TGTGCCAGAAGCTTGGCGGCTAGCGGCAACACCGGGGAGCTGTTTTTT. Encoded protein: CARSLAASGNTGELFF.

The gene calls are TRBV7-3 and TRBJ1-6, with D possibly TRBD1 on 5 matching bases. V lost 1 base, J lost 13 bases, and 23 bases lay in between. Per the germline V gene, CDR1 is SGHTA and CDR2 is FQGTGA. The CDR3 spans 17 residues. DNA of the CDR3: TGTGCCAGCAGCTTAAGGCCAGGGCCCCCAATAATTTCCCCCCTCCACTTT. Its translation is CASSLRPGPPIISPLHF.

The rearrangement uses TRBV2 and TRBJ1-3, with TRBD1 identical over 9 bases. The germline V gene encodes CDR1 SNHLY and CDR2 FYNNEI. The CDR3 spans 15 residues. The ends lost 2 bases at V and 3 bases at J; junction bases unmatched: 2. CDR3 coding DNA: TGTGCCAGCAGTGAATGGACAGGGGTTGGAAACACCATATATTTT. It encodes CASSEWTGVGNTIYF.